A single TCR beta chain is shown here with its context. What it recognizes is unknown. This record belongs to a study of cytomegalovirus exposure and HLA in healthy donors. Findings of the study overall: In vitro confirmation showed a few CMV-associated chains to be CMV antigen specific. Rarity marked most TCR sequences, yet some public TCRs occurred in many donors.

Trimming at V came to 0 bases and at J to 2 bases, leaving 8 bases not matched to a gene. The CDR3 spans 16 residues. CDR1 and CDR2 (germline): SGHRS, YFSETQ. Sequencing was performed with immunoSEQ multiplex PCR; in TCRdb, only in-frame clones are kept and a portion is missing. Seen here are roughly 150,000 clones, under 90% observed once, and the top ten hold under 4.5%. These donors were members of the approximately 110-subject validation cohort, a group separate from the roughly 670-subject first cohort. The V and J genes are TRBV5-1 and TRBJ2-7; 7 bases are a match to TRBD2. The sequencing sample was made of PBMCs. This TCR derives from a man aged 18 to 29 in good health and CMV-seropositive. CDR3 amino acids: CASSLASGLLTYEQYF. The CDR3 nucleotides are TGCGCCAGCAGCTTGGCCTCGGGACTACTCACCTACGAGCAGTACTTC.